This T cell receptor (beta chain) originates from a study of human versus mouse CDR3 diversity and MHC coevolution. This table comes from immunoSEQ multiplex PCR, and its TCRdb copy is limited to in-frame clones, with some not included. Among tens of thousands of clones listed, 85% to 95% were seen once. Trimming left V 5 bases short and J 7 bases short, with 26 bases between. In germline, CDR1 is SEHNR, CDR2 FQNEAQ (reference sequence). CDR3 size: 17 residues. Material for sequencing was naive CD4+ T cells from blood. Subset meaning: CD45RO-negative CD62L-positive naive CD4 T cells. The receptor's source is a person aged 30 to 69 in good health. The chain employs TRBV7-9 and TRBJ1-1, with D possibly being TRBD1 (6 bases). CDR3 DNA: TGTGCCAGCAGCCCACTCCCACGGGGGGGCGATACGGGTGAAGCTTTCTTT. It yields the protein CASSPLPRGGDTGEAFF.